This T cell receptor beta chain is drawn from a study of CD8 T cells in ankylosing spondylitis. Regarding the study as a whole: Apparently characteristic of ankylosing spondylitis blood was a TCR beta motif (roughly eight highly homologous variants). Matched ankylosing spondylitis synovial fluid reportedly showed significant enrichment of disease-linked clones. A number of the motif variants had already been described in reactive arthritis synovial fluid and blood. Disease-linked clones bore a CD8+ phenotype, appearing relatively rarely in peripheral blood.

With molecular barcodes, quantitative 5'-RACE was used to make the TCR beta libraries. TCRdb analysed the 5' RACE reads with MiXCR anew, one entry per CDR3 protein. The data hold fewer than 450,000 distinct CDR3 sequences, with under 20% observed a single time. This clonotype appeared a few times. Its specificity is not known. Germline CDR1 reads MDHEN; CDR2 reads SYDVKM. The V segment lost 6 bases and the J segment 0 bases; nucleotides outside the gene matches: 5. This CDR3 is built from 16 residues. The chain links TRBV28 to TRBJ2-6, with TRBD1 matching over 7 bases. This TCR came from a male donor with ankylosing spondylitis. Sequencing input: blood, either unsorted or a sorted T cell fraction (not recorded which). CDR3 in DNA: TGTGCCAGCAGCCGACAGGGAACCTCTGGGGCCAACGTCCTGACTTTC. It yields the protein CASSRQGTSGANVLTF.